The 21 T cell receptor beta chains presented below share a single source sample, sequenced in a study of T cells in Graves' hyperthyroidism and ophthalmopathy. Amplified TCR beta CDR3 regions came from RNA transcripts. TCR CDR3 regions were first amplified by RT-PCR with HTBI primers. From the multiplex PCR reads, TCRdb called clonotypes with MiXCR, one entry per CDR3 protein. The data hold more than 150,000 distinct CDR3 sequences, with about a sixth observed a single time. The sequenced material came from blood. Source of these receptors: a woman in her fifties or sixties with Graves' hyperthyroidism.

This clonotype was detected only a few times. This chain's CDR3 is CSVEDLGDTQYF. The CDR3 nucleotides are TGCAGCGTTGAAGACCTCGGAGATACGCAGTATTTT. The genes are TRBV29-1 and TRBJ2-3; D gene uncertain. The CDR3 loop spans 12 amino acids. Trimming took 0 bases from V and 5 from J, leaving 6 bases between them. Germline CDR1 reads SQVTM; CDR2 reads ANQGSEA.

This clonotype was seen repeatedly, ten times or more. The chain couples TRBV12-3 or TRBV12-4 to TRBJ1-1; 7 positions match TRBD1. The length of the CDR3 is 15 residues. Trimming removed 5 bases from V and 4 bases from J; junction bases left unmatched: 10. Here the CDR3 DNA reads TGTGCCAGCAGTCCCGAGGTCAGGGGGGTCACTGAAGCTTTCTTT. Translation: CASSPEVRGVTEAFF.

This clonotype appeared many times. V and J are TRBV7-9 and TRBJ2-7; D is possibly TRBD1 or TRBD2 (7 bases each). V was clipped by 6 bases and J by 1 base, with 19 bases between them. The CDR3 has 16 amino acids. Per germline, CDR1 SEHNR and CDR2 FQNEAQ (reference sequence). Here the CDR3 reads CASSNQGGLRSYEQYF. The DNA for the CDR3 is TGTGCCAGCAGTAACCAGGGGGGGCTAAGATCCTACGAGCAGTACTTC. Full variable domain (rest looked up from reference TRBV7-9 and TRBJ2-7): DTGVSQNPRHKITKRGQNVTFRCDPISEHNRLYWYRQTLGQGPEFLTYFQNEAQLEKSRLLSDRFSAERPKGSFSTLEIQRTEQGDSAMYLCASSNQGGLRSYEQYFGPGTRLTVT.

The sample holds many counts of this clonotype. Germline is not matched at one junction end, which may reflect a read error. Here the CDR3 DNA reads TGTGCCAGCAGTCAAGACAGTCTAGCCAAAAACATTCAGTACTTC. Protein sequence: CASSQDSLAKNIQYF. The rearrangement joins TRBV14 to TRBJ2-4, with a weak D call TRBD1 (5 bases). Germline CDR1 reads SGHDN; CDR2 reads FVKESK. CDR3 size: 15 residues. Drawing the rest from reference TRBV14 and TRBJ2-4, the complete variable domain is EAGVTQFPSHSVIEKGQTVTLRCDPISGHDNLYWYRRVMGKEIKFLLHFVKESKQDESGMPNNRFLAERTGGTYSTLKVQPAELEDSGVYFCASSQDSLAKNIQYFGAGTRLSVL.

This clonotype was detected a few times. This chain joins TRBV19 and TRBJ2-2; D might be TRBD1 or TRBD2, each matching 5 bases. The germline V gene has CDR1 LNHDA and CDR2 SQIVND (reference sequence). With 6 bases removed from V and 7 bases from J, the gap between germline ends came to 15 bases. This CDR3 contains 14 residues. The CDR3 coding sequence is TGTGCCAGTAGCTGGGGTCCGGGGCTCGGGGAGCTGTTTTTT. This sequence encodes CASSWGPGLGELFF.

This clonotype was detected many times. This chain connects TRBV29-1 to TRBJ2-3, with TRBD2 identical over 12 bases. The CDR3 consists of 15 residues. The germline V gene encodes CDR1 SQVTM and CDR2 ANQGSEA. V lost 8 bases to trimming and J lost 0 bases; unmatched junction nucleotides: 6. In nucleotides, the CDR3 is TGCAGCTGGACTAGCGGGGCTCATAGCACAGATACGCAGTATTTT. It encodes CSWTSGAHSTDTQYF.

The gene calls are TRBV19 and TRBJ2-5; tentatively, D is TRBD2 (6 bases). The V gene lost 10 bases and the J gene lost 4 bases, with 16 bases spanning the gap. There are 13 residues in the CDR3. Germline V gene lookup returns CDR1 LNHDA and CDR2 SQIVND (reference sequence). Here the CDR3 reads CAISTSSGETQYF. DNA of the CDR3: TGTGCCATCTCTACTAGCAGCGGAGAGACCCAGTACTTC.

The chain links TRBV6-2 or TRBV6-3 to TRBJ2-1; maybe TRBD1 (6 bases). Deletions cut 4 bases from V and 3 bases from J, with 10 bases between. The CDR3 has 14 amino acids. Germline CDR1 MNHEY, CDR2 SVGEGT. CDR3 region: CASSSDSFYNEQFF. The CDR3 bases are TGTGCCAGCAGTTCGGACAGTTTCTACAATGAGCAGTTCTTC.

The chain couples TRBV4-1 to TRBJ1-5; 9 bases match TRBD1. The CDR3 is 15 amino acids. Losses at the gene ends were 2 bases for V and 4 bases for J; bases not matched to a gene: 3. Germline CDR1 MGHRA, CDR2 YSYEKL. CDR3 amino acids: CASSQFGTGNQPQHF. The CDR3 DNA sequence: TGCGCCAGCAGCCAATTCGGGACAGGGAATCAGCCCCAGCATTTT.

The sample holds a few counts of this clonotype. The V and J genes are TRBV7-2 and TRBJ2-1; 12 bases fit TRBD1. V gave up 4 bases and J gave up 0 bases; unmatched junction bases: 7. CDR1 and CDR2 (germline): SGHTA, FQGNSA. This CDR3 contains 18 residues. CDR3 coding DNA: TGTGCCAGCAGCTGGGGACAGGGGGCGTCAGGCTCCTACAATGAGCAGTTCTTC. Its translation is CASSWGQGASGSYNEQFF.

This clonotype was seen ten or more times. The chain couples TRBV4-3 to TRBJ1-2, with D maybe TRBD1 (6 bases). The CDR3 covers 13 residues. Germline CDR1 is LGHNA and CDR2 is YSLEER. V was cut by 0 bases and J by 6 bases, with 8 bases left in between. CDR3 DNA: TGCGCCAGCAGCCAAGAGAGGGGGAATGGCTACACCTTC. This codes for CASSQERGNGYTF.

In DNA, the CDR3 is TGTGCCACCGGACACCCCCCCGAGGGAGAGACCCAGTACTTC. Amino acids: CATGHPPEGETQYF. The V and J genes are TRBV24-1 and TRBJ2-5; perhaps D is TRBD1 or TRBD2 (5 bases each). CDR1 and CDR2 from the germline V gene are KGHDR and SFDVKD. CDR3 length equals 14 residues. V was shortened by 9 bases and J by 4 bases, with 17 bases between the two germline ends.

This clonotype has more than one count but fewer than ten. A much larger clone lies a single base off, so this may be a read error. The J gene is TRBJ2-2, the V gene TRBV6-1; D is unclear. Germline V lookup: CDR1 MNHNS, CDR2 SASEGT. V was trimmed by 5 bases and J by 0 bases, leaving 16 bases between them. CDR3 size: 17 residues. This CDR3 reads CASSYQAGTTNTGELFF. DNA for the CDR3: TGTGCCAGCAGTTATCAGGCCGGTACCACGAACACCGGGGAGCTGTTTTTT.

This clonotype was seen more than once but under ten times. V is TRBV7-9 and J is TRBJ1-3; possibly TRBD1 for D (6 bases). Trimming cost V 0 bases and J 0 bases, with 9 bases left between them. The CDR3 loop spans 16 amino acids. Germline CDR1 is SEHNR and CDR2 is FQNEAQ (reference sequence). The CDR3 coding sequence is TGTGCCAGCAGCTTAGCAGGACAGATCTCTGGAAACACCATATATTTT. Translating it yields CASSLAGQISGNTIYF. The full variable domain, its missing parts supplied by reference TRBV7-9 and TRBJ1-3, is DTGVSQNPRHKITKRGQNVTFRCDPISEHNRLYWYRQTLGQGPEFLTYFQNEAQLEKSRLLSDRFSAERPKGSFSTLEIQRTEQGDSAMYLCASSLAGQISGNTIYFGEGSWLTVV.

The sample holds a few counts of this clonotype. This chain links TRBV7-2 with TRBJ2-7; 9 nucleotides agree with TRBD1. The CDR3 is 14 residues long. Germline V gene sequence: CDR1 SGHTA, CDR2 FQGNSA. V gave up 6 bases and J gave up 3 bases; unmatched junction bases: 6. The CDR3 loop reads CASRAPGQGYEQYF. As DNA, the CDR3 is TGTGCCAGCAGAGCACCGGGACAGGGCTACGAGCAGTACTTC.

The V gene is TRBV18, the J gene TRBJ1-1; D perhaps matches TRBD1 (6 bases). The V gene's germline CDR1 is KGHSH and CDR2 LQKENI. The CDR3 covers 11 residues. Trimming stripped 3 bases from V and 11 bases from J, with 10 bases between. In nucleotides, the CDR3 is TGTGCCAGCTCACCCGGGGGGCTGGCTTTCTTT. Protein product: CASSPGGLAFF. Supplemented by reference TRBV18 and TRBJ1-1, the full variable domain reads NAGVMQNPRHLVRRRGQEARLRCSPMKGHSHVYWYRQLPEEGLKFMVYLQKENIIDESGMPKERFSAEFPKEGPSILRIQQVVRGDSAAYFCASSPGGLAFFGQGTRLTVV.

The chain combines TRBV2 with TRBJ2-1; the match to TRBD2 covers 8 bases. The CDR3 has 19 amino acids. Trimming cost V 3 bases and J 1 base; bases outside gene matches: 14. Germline V CDR1 and CDR2: SNHLY, FYNNEI. The CDR3 region is CASSDPGTSMGRSYNEQFF. The CDR3 DNA follows: TGTGCCAGCAGTGACCCCGGGACTAGTATGGGCCGATCCTACAATGAGCAGTTCTTC.

At least ten counts were recorded for this clonotype. The J gene is TRBJ2-2, the V gene TRBV27; 7 bases are a match to TRBD1. CDR1 MNHEY and CDR2 SMNVEV come from the germline V gene (reference sequence). The CDR3 is 17 amino acids. Unmatched junction bases numbered 7, after V lost 0 bases and J lost 3 bases. The CDR3 region has the DNA TGTGCCAGCAGTTTATCACTCAGGGGGTTGGACACCGGGGAGCTGTTTTTT. Its translation: CASSLSLRGLDTGELFF.

This clonotype was seen ten or more times. V usage is TRBV6-5 and J usage is TRBJ2-3; no clear D gene. The CDR3 consists of 17 residues. V gave up 0 bases and J gave up 4 bases, with 17 bases separating them. Germline-derived CDR1 and CDR2 are MNHEY and SVGAGI. CDR3 DNA: TGTGCCAGCAGTTACTCGTCCGGCCGCGGTTTGGCAGATACGCAGTATTTT. This gives the protein CASSYSSGRGLADTQYF.

This clonotype was counted at least ten times. The chain is built from TRBV6-1 and TRBJ1-2; weak D call: TRBD1 (5 bases). The germline V gene encodes CDR1 MNHNS and CDR2 SASEGT. The CDR3 spans 15 residues. V was cut by 5 bases and J by 8 bases, with 21 bases left in between. The CDR3 nucleotides read TGTGCCAGCAGTTACCCCGACAGCCCCCCACGAGGCTACACCTTC. Protein sequence: CASSYPDSPPRGYTF.

This clonotype showed up many times. The chain is built from TRBV12-3 or TRBV12-4 and TRBJ1-4; TRBD1 is a possible D gene (5 bases). The ends were cut back, 5 bases at V and 4 bases at J, with 8 bases in the middle. This CDR3 comprises 13 residues. CDR3 region: CASSPDSNEKLFF. The CDR3 nucleotides read TGTGCCAGCAGTCCCGACAGTAATGAAAAACTGTTTTTT.